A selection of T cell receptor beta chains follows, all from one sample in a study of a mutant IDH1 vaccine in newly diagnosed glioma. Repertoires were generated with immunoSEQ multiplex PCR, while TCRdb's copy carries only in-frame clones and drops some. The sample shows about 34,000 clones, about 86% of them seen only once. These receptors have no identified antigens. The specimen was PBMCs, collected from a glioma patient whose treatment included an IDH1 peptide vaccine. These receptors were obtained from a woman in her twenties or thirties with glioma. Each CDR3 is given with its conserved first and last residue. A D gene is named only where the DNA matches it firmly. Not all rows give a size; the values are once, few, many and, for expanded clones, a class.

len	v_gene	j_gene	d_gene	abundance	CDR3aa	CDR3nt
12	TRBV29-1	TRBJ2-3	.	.	CSVGRGMDTQYF	TGCAGCGTCGGACGGGGGATGGATACGCAGTATTTT
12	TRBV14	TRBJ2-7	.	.	CASSPYLGEQYF	TGTGCCAGCAGCCCCTACCTGGGGGAGCAGTACTTC
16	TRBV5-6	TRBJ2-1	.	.	CASSFPAGASLNEQFF	TGTGCCAGCAGCTTCCCGGCCGGCGCGAGCCTAAATGAGCAGTTCTTC
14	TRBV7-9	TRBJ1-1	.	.	CASSLPLELTEAFF	TGTGCCAGCAGCTTACCCCTTGAGCTTACTGAAGCTTTCTTT
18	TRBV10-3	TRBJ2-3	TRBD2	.	CAISDPSGLAGHTDTQYF	TGTGCCATCAGTGACCCGAGCGGACTAGCGGGACATACAGATACGCAGTATTTT
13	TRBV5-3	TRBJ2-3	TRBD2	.	CARSREGTDTQYF	TGTGCCAGAAGTCGGGAGGGCACAGATACGCAGTATTTT
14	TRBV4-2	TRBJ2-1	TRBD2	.	CASSAAGPYNEQFF	TGTGCCAGCAGCGCAGCGGGGCCCTACAATGAGCAGTTCTTC
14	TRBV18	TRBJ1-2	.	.	CASSPERMANGYTF	TGTGCCAGCTCACCAGAGAGAATGGCAAACGGCTACACCTTC
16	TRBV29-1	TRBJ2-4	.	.	CSVEGPSDVAKNIQYF	TGCAGCGTTGAAGGTCCGAGCGACGTAGCCAAAAACATTCAGTACTTC
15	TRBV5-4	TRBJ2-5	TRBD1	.	CASSLEGQGQKTQYF	TGTGCCAGCAGCTTGGAGGGACAGGGTCAAAAGACCCAGTACTTC
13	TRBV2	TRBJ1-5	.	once	CASRQGPRQPQHF	TGTGCCAGTCGTCAGGGCCCCAGACAGCCCCAGCATTTT
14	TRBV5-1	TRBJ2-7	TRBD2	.	CASSFMSGGYEQYF	TGCGCCAGCAGCTTTATGAGCGGGGGCTACGAGCAGTACTTC
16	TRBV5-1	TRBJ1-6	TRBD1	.	CASSSTGGGGNSPLHF	TGCGCCAGCAGCTCGACAGGGGGCGGGGGTAATTCACCCCTCCACTTT
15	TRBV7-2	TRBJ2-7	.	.	CASSLAWVQGYEQYF	TGTGCCAGCAGCTTAGCGTGGGTACAGGGCTACGAGCAGTACTTC
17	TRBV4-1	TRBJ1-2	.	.	CASSQGKPGKDGYGYTF	TGCGCCAGCAGCCAAGGTAAACCGGGAAAGGATGGCTATGGCTACACCTTC
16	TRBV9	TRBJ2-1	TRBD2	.	CASSAQAGGSENEQFF	TGTGCCAGCAGCGCCCAGGCGGGGGGTTCCGAGAATGAGCAGTTCTTC
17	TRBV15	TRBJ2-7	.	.	CATSRDGISGGIYEQYF	TGTGCCACCAGCAGAGATGGGATTAGCGGTGGAATTTACGAGCAGTACTTC
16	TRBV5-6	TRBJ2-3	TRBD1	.	CASSLGQGLSADTQYF	TGTGCCAGCAGCCTAGGACAGGGTTTATCCGCAGATACGCAGTATTTT
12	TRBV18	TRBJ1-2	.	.	CASSQRDYGYTF	TGTGCCAGCTCGCAGAGGGATTATGGCTACACCTTC
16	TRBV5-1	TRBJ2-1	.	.	CASSLDENNPFDEQFF	TGCGCCAGCAGCTTGGACGAGAATAATCCGTTCGATGAGCAGTTCTTC
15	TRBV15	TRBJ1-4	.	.	CATSSPGGANEKLFF	TGTGCCACCAGCTCTCCGGGGGGAGCTAATGAAAAACTGTTTTTT
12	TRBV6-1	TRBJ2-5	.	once	CASGATRETQYF	TGTGCCAGCGGCGCTACCCGGGAGACCCAGTACTTC